Listed below are T cell receptor beta chains from one sample, sequenced in a study of T cell responses to AZD1222 COVID-19 vaccine. Libraries were prepared by immunoSEQ multiplex PCR; TCRdb keeps only in-frame clonotypes and omits some of them. The sample includes tens of thousands of clones, 90% to 95% of them seen just once. Sample: peripheral blood, taken on day 0 of MenACWY control vaccination. The receptors were sampled from an adult in good health. CDR3s leave out the opening cysteine and the closing phenylalanine or tryptophan. D genes are given only for firm matches. Clone size appears in some rows only: once, few, many, or a class for an expanded clone.

TRBJ1-2	NA	TRBV7-9	NA	ASSYPSGILDYGYT
TRBJ1-6	NA	TRBV5-6	NA	ASSWGRDGSPLH
TRBJ1-5	NA	TRBV5-4	TRBD1	ASSHGGTENNQPQH
TRBJ1-2	NA	TRBV10-3	NA	AISERTEGYGYT
TRBJ1-5	NA	TRBV19	NA	ASSPHKEGGPQH
TRBJ2-7	few	TRBV1	NA	TSSQAEGDFYEQY
TRBJ1-2	NA	TRBV24-1	TRBD1	ATSDRTGEGYT
TRBJ1-1	NA	TRBV9	TRBD1	ASSMTGENTEAF
TRBJ2-3	NA	TRBV6-5	NA	ASRPSTDTQY
TRBJ2-1	NA	TRBV11-2	NA	ASSLGPREQF
TRBJ2-5	NA	TRBV5-1	NA	ASSLNGIQETQY
TRBJ1-2	NA	TRBV9	NA	ASSVGKAVNYGYT
TRBJ2-7	NA	TRBV9	TRBD2	ASSVVSGAGTSGYEQY
TRBJ1-6	NA	TRBV25-1	NA	ASSEYKGFESPLH
TRBJ1-5	NA	TRBV19	NA	ASSIDLGNQPQH
TRBJ1-2	NA	TRBV7-2	TRBD1	ASSFGTEAYYGYT
TRBJ1-6	NA	TRBV7-9	NA	ASSFAGSGLSNSPLH
TRBJ2-4	NA	TRBV27	TRBD2	ASSASGNIQY
TRBJ1-2	NA	TRBV7-2	NA	ASSRGGGARYGYT
TRBJ2-3	NA	TRBV5-1	NA	ASSPPIPDTQY
TRBJ2-3	NA	TRBV7-3	TRBD2	ASSPNPGLAFTDTQY
TRBJ1-3	NA	TRBV6-5	NA	ASSYAFGNTIY
TRBJ1-4	NA	TRBV27	NA	ASSTTGRTTNEKLF
TRBJ1-3	NA	TRBV11-2	TRBD1	ASSTTGAGNTIY
TRBJ2-7	NA	TRBV13	TRBD1	ASSPGQGSTYEQY
TRBJ1-6	NA	TRBV27	NA	ASSLSLRGAYNSPLH
TRBJ1-2	NA	TRBV6-5	NA	ASSRRGMENGYT
TRBJ1-4	NA	TRBV28	TRBD1	ASSSPYDRGPLRSNEKLF
TRBJ1-4	once	TRBV15	NA	ATSPGRTNEKLF
TRBJ1-1	once	TRBV3-1/TRBV3-2	NA	ASSSFSGDTEAF
TRBJ1-4	NA	TRBV18	NA	ASSLTNPGTNEKLF
TRBJ2-7	NA	TRBV11-2	TRBD2	ASSLGGLAAYEQY
TRBJ2-7	NA	TRBV5-1	TRBD2	ASSLGGGPNYEQY
TRBJ2-7	once	TRBV27	NA	ASSFAFKQY
TRBJ2-7	NA	TRBV27	NA	ASSLRGRLDYEQY
TRBJ2-2	NA	TRBV10-1	NA	ASSDPPGELF
TRBJ2-7	NA	TRBV5-1	NA	ASSSTPDYEQY
TRBJ2-3	NA	TRBV24-1	TRBD2	ATSDPSWASGASTDTQY
TRBJ2-1	NA	TRBV29-1	TRBD2	SEPLAGPYNEQF
TRBJ2-1	NA	TRBV10-2	TRBD2	ASSEPRGGPTNEQF
TRBJ1-1	NA	TRBV3-1/TRBV3-2	NA	ASSQGVDERAF
TRBJ2-3	NA	TRBV6-4	TRBD2	ASSDSKAGGPDTQY
TRBJ2-5	NA	TRBV27	TRBD1	ASSSRTGNKETQY
TRBJ2-1	NA	TRBV5-8	NA	ASSSGDQSYNEQF
TRBJ1-2	NA	TRBV6-5	NA	ASSYLTANYGYT
TRBJ1-1	NA	TRBV28	NA	ASTTGPNTEAF
TRBJ2-1	NA	TRBV10-1	NA	ASSVGTSEQF
TRBJ2-3	NA	TRBV7-9	NA	ASSLDRSTDTQY
TRBJ1-2	NA	TRBV28	TRBD1	ASSPDRAEYGYT
TRBJ2-7	NA	TRBV19	NA	ASSIDFVGGAAYEQY
TRBJ1-6	NA	TRBV7-9	NA	ASSSGTNSPLH
TRBJ2-1	NA	TRBV7-6	TRBD2	ASSLSGLAGGHLF
TRBJ1-2	NA	TRBV11-2	NA	ASSLDTKNYGYT
TRBJ2-7	NA	TRBV18	NA	ASSLTADSSRYEQY
TRBJ2-1	NA	TRBV3-1/TRBV3-2	TRBD2	ASSQEMGLAGDNEQF
TRBJ2-1	NA	TRBV28	NA	ASSYQVREQF
TRBJ1-2	NA	TRBV29-1	NA	SVELGMRNYGYT
TRBJ1-6	NA	TRBV28	TRBD1	ASSSDRASPLH
TRBJ1-2	NA	TRBV6-5	TRBD1	ASSYGQGTSGYT
TRBJ2-1	NA	TRBV27	TRBD1	ASRRDRGRDTSPNEQF